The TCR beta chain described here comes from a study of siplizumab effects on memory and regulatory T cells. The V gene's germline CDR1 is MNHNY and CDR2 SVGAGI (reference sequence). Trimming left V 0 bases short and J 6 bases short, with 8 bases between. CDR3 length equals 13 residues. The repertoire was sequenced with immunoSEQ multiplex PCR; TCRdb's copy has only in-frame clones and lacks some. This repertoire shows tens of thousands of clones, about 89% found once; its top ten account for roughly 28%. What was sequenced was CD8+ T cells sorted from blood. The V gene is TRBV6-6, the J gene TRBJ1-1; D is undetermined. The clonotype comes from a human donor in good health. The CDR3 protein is CASSYSDASEAFF. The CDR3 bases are TGTGCCAGCAGTTACTCCGACGCATCTGAAGCTTTCTTT.